A single sample is the source of the 24 T cell receptor beta chains below, sequenced in a study of shared clonotypes between healthy human individuals. Assay used: immunoSEQ multiplex PCR; TCRdb lists only in-frame clones, some missing. This table has 2 million to 2.5 million clones, nearly 97% appearing once. The sequencing input was naive CD4+ T cells sorted from blood. Subset noted: CD45RA+ positively selected. These receptors all stem from a man younger than 30 in good health.

The chain has TRBV4-3 and TRBJ2-5; 7 positions agree with TRBD2. CDR3 length: 16 residues. The trim removed 1 base at V and 0 bases at J, leaving 5 bases unmatched. The germline gives CDR1 LGHNA, CDR2 YSLEER. The CDR3: CASSQGAAGYQETQYF. CDR3 nucleotides: TGCGCCAGCAGCCAAGGAGCAGCGGGGTACCAAGAGACCCAGTACTTC.

This chain uses TRBV2 with TRBJ1-4; unclear D gene. V was pared by 7 bases and J by 15 bases, with 12 bases between. Germline CDR1 is SNHLY and CDR2 is FYNNEI. The CDR3 is 10 amino acids. CDR3 DNA sequence: TGTGCCAGCAAAGGGCAGGTGGTGTTTTTT. Its protein is CASKGQVVFF.

The rearrangement links TRBV6-6 to TRBJ2-5; 9 nucleotides line up with TRBD1. The ends lost 6 bases at V and 6 bases at J; junction bases unmatched: 14. Germline V gene lookup returns CDR1 MNHNY and CDR2 SVGAGI (reference sequence). The length of the CDR3 is 16 residues. In DNA, the CDR3 is TGTGCCAGCAGACCACGAGACAGGGGGTCTCACCAGACCCAGTACTTC. This gives the protein CASRPRDRGSHQTQYF.

The gene calls are TRBV20-1 and TRBJ1-6; D unclear. Germline CDR1 and CDR2: DFQATT and SNEGSKA (reference sequence). The CDR3 is made up of 10 amino acids. V lost 5 bases, J lost 10 bases, and 6 bases lay in between. In DNA, the CDR3 is TGCAGTGCTGGTGGCTCACCCCTCCACTTT. This gives the protein CSAGGSPLHF.

The V call is TRBV7-2, the J call TRBJ2-7; tentative D call: TRBD2 (5 bases). V lost 1 base and J lost 0, with 10 bases in between. Germline values: CDR1 SGHTA, CDR2 FQGNSA. This CDR3 is 15 amino acids long. The CDR3 reads CASSLDRGFSYEQYF. In DNA, the CDR3 is TGTGCCAGCAGCTTAGATCGCGGGTTCTCCTACGAGCAGTACTTC.

The rearrangement links TRBV5-1 to TRBJ2-3, with 9 bases identical to TRBD1. CDR1 and CDR2 from the germline V gene are SGHRS and YFSETQ. This CDR3 spans 15 amino acids. With 3 bases clipped from V and 7 bases from J, the junction kept 9 bases outside the gene matches. CDR3 region: CASSSTGTGHNTQYF. The CDR3 DNA reads TGCGCCAGCAGCTCTACCGGGACAGGGCACAATACGCAGTATTTT.

A word on this clone: The sample holds other DNA sequences that translate to the same CDR3. This chain uses TRBV7-2 with TRBJ2-2, with D perhaps TRBD1 (6 bases). V lost 2 bases and J lost 4, with 8 bases in between. The CDR3 has 14 amino acids. CDR1 is SGHTA and CDR2 is FQGNSA in the germline V gene. The CDR3 region is CASSLRGTTGELFF. The CDR3 DNA reads TGTGCCAGCAGCTTAAGGGGGACCACCGGGGAGCTGTTTTTT.

The rearrangement links TRBV19 to TRBJ1-1; 8 bases line up with TRBD1. The CDR3 is made up of 15 amino acids. Germline V gene lookup returns CDR1 LNHDA and CDR2 SQIVND (reference sequence). V gave up 7 bases and J gave up 3 bases; unmatched junction bases: 10. The CDR3 region has the DNA TGTGCCAGTAAGACAGGGGACCGCTTGGACACTGAAGCTTTCTTT. This encodes CASKTGDRLDTEAFF.

This chain joins TRBV18 and TRBJ1-5, with 7 bases fitting TRBD1. The CDR3 is 16 residues long. Germline assignment: CDR1 KGHSH and CDR2 LQKENI. Trimming removed 3 bases from V and 2 bases from J; junction bases left unmatched: 7. CDR3 protein: CASSPAGGFRNQPQHF. CDR3 nucleotide sequence: TGTGCCAGCTCACCCGCAGGGGGTTTTCGCAATCAGCCCCAGCATTTT.

The rearrangement uses TRBV28 and TRBJ1-5; 9 nucleotides line up with TRBD1. CDR3 length: 16 amino acids. Germline CDR1 MDHEN, CDR2 SYDVKM. Trimming at V came to 2 bases and at J to 5 bases, leaving 7 bases not matched to a gene. CDR3 DNA sequence: TGTGCCAGCAGTTTAAGACAGGGGGTGGGTCATCAGCCCCAGCATTTT. Its protein product is CASSLRQGVGHQPQHF.

The chain has TRBV9 and TRBJ2-3; TRBD2 matches 7 bases. V was clipped by 0 bases and J by 4 bases; unmatched bases: 5. The CDR3 extends over 15 amino acids. The V gene's germline CDR1 is SGDLS and CDR2 YYNGEE. The DNA of the CDR3 is TGTGCCAGCAGCGTAGGGGACTATCAGGCAGATACGCAGTATTTT. Translating gives CASSVGDYQADTQYF.

The V gene is TRBV4-1, the J gene TRBJ2-1; 10 positions match TRBD1. With 0 bases clipped from V and 4 bases from J, the junction kept 6 bases outside the gene matches. The germline V gene encodes CDR1 MGHRA and CDR2 YSYEKL. CDR3 length: 17 amino acids. CDR3 sequence: CASSQDGDRGLYNEQFF. The CDR3 DNA sequence: TGCGCCAGCAGCCAAGATGGAGACAGGGGGCTATACAATGAGCAGTTCTTC.

This rearrangement joins TRBV6-5 to TRBJ1-1; 9 bases align to TRBD1. The CDR3 has 15 residues. J was trimmed by 7 bases and V by 0 bases; bases with no gene match: 6. Germline values: CDR1 MNHEY, CDR2 SVGAGI. CDR3 sequence: CASSYSQGARGEAFF. The CDR3, as DNA: TGTGCCAGCAGTTACTCACAGGGGGCGCGGGGTGAAGCTTTCTTT.

The chain couples TRBV19 to TRBJ2-7; possibly TRBD1 or TRBD2 for D (5 bases each). Germline V gives CDR1 LNHDA, CDR2 SQIVND (reference sequence). V lost 5 bases and J lost 3, with 17 bases in between. The CDR3 runs 15 residues. Here the CDR3 DNA reads TGTGCCAGTAGTGCACCGGGACGAGGAAACTACGAGCAGTACTTC. Translation: CASSAPGRGNYEQYF.

This rearrangement joins TRBV5-1 to TRBJ2-1, with TRBD2 as a possible D gene (5 bases). The V gene lost 3 bases and the J gene lost 2 bases, with 15 bases spanning the gap. This CDR3 has 16 amino acids. Germline CDR1 is SGHRS and CDR2 is YFSETQ. The DNA of the CDR3 is TGCGCCAGCAGCTACGGGGAGCCCAGTCCCTACAATGAGCAGTTCTTC. Amino acids: CASSYGEPSPYNEQFF.

Comments on this clone: Other DNA sequences in the sample encode the same CDR3. The chain carries TRBV6-6 and TRBJ2-2; D gene ambiguous. Per germline, CDR1 MNHNY and CDR2 SVGAGI (reference sequence). Trimming cost V 8 bases and J 4 bases, with 8 bases left between them. CDR3 length: 12 residues. This CDR3 is CASSGSTGELFF. As DNA, the CDR3 is TGTGCCAGCTCCGGTTCCACCGGGGAGCTGTTTTTT.

V is TRBV25-1 and J is TRBJ2-1; 8 bases line up with TRBD2. This CDR3 is built from 16 residues. V lost 4 bases to trimming and J lost 6 bases; unmatched junction nucleotides: 11. CDR1 is MGHDK and CDR2 is SYGVNS in the germline V gene. CDR3 sequence reads: CASSVGRASGPNEQFF. The CDR3 region has the DNA TGTGCCAGCAGTGTGGGCCGGGCTAGCGGGCCCAATGAGCAGTTCTTC.

In this sample, this clone turned up once. The chain is built from TRBV11-2 and TRBJ1-2; D not certain. Looked up from germline, CDR1 is SGHAT and CDR2 is FQNNGV. The V and J ends lost 2 bases and 1 base respectively, with 8 bases between them. The CDR3 spans 14 residues. This CDR3 reads CASSLRGINYGYTF. The CDR3 DNA sequence: TGTGCCAGCAGCTTACGCGGGATTAACTATGGCTACACCTTC.

V is TRBV6-4 and J is TRBJ2-5; the D gene could be TRBD1 or TRBD2 (5 bases each). The CDR3 extends over 15 amino acids. Between the trimmed V and J ends, which lost 2 bases and 5 bases, there was a span of 15 bases. CDR1 is MRHNA, CDR2 SNTAGT, per germline. CDR3 in DNA: TGTGCCAGCAGTGACGGGTGGGGCCCGGGGGAGACCCAGTACTTC. It specifies CASSDGWGPGETQYF.

This clone has more than one count but fewer than ten. The J gene is TRBJ1-5, the V gene TRBV6-5; 7 bases agree with TRBD1. V lost 6 bases, J lost 1 base, and 6 bases stayed unmatched. In germline, CDR1 is MNHEY, CDR2 SVGAGI. The CDR3 loop spans 15 amino acids. The CDR3 here is CASRITGESNQPQHF. DNA for the CDR3: TGTGCCAGCAGAATAACAGGGGAGAGCAATCAGCCCCAGCATTTT.

This chain uses TRBV9 with TRBJ1-1, with 9 bases lining up with TRBD1. The CDR3 covers 15 residues. Unmatched junction bases numbered 7, after V lost 4 bases and J lost 3 bases. The germline V gene has CDR1 SGDLS and CDR2 YYNGEE. The CDR3 is CASSPRTGVHTEAFF. The CDR3 DNA reads as TGTGCCAGCAGCCCCAGGACAGGGGTGCACACTGAAGCTTTCTTT. Filled out from reference TRBV9 and TRBJ1-1, the complete variable domain reads DSGVTQTPKHLITATGQRVTLRCSPRSGDLSVYWYQQSLDQGLQFLIQYYNGEERAKGNILERFSAQQFPDLHSELNLSSLELGDSALYFCASSPRTGVHTEAFFGQGTRLTVV.

In its sample, this clone was seen once. The chain uses TRBV7-9 and TRBJ2-7, with D perhaps given as TRBD1 or TRBD2 (5 bases each). The CDR3 contains 14 residues. Germline V lookup: CDR1 SEHNR, CDR2 FQNEAQ (reference sequence). The germline V and J ends were trimmed by 0 bases and 2 bases, with 8 bases remaining between them. CDR3 amino acids: CASSLAGVPYEQYF. CDR3 sequence (DNA): TGTGCCAGCAGCTTAGCGGGGGTCCCCTACGAGCAGTACTTC.

The gene calls are TRBV19 and TRBJ1-1; D not resolved. Between the trimmed V and J ends, which lost 4 bases and 1 base, there was a span of 7 bases. The CDR3 is made up of 13 amino acids. Germline values: CDR1 LNHDA, CDR2 SQIVND (reference sequence). CDR3 sequence: CASSTVTNTEAFF. The CDR3 coding sequence is TGTGCCAGTAGTACGGTGACGAACACTGAAGCTTTCTTT.

The chain recombines TRBV5-5 with TRBJ1-2, with D uncertain. The CDR3 consists of 14 residues. Germline values: CDR1 SGHKS, CDR2 YYEKEE (reference sequence). V lost 5 bases and J 7 bases, leaving 18 bases between the germline ends. The CDR3 DNA sequence: TGTGCCAGCAGGCTGGCTCAGGAAATCGGTGGCTACACCTTC. It yields the protein CASRLAQEIGGYTF.